This record looks at one TCR beta chain sequence and its context. Its antigen is unknown. Libraries of TCR beta came from quantitative 5'-RACE with molecular barcodes. TCRdb re-derived calls from the 5' RACE reads in MiXCR, one entry per CDR3 protein. Of a few hundred thousand distinct CDR3 sequences detected, about 6.7% appear once; the ten largest clones hold approximately 14%. The sample belongs to a study of CD8 T cells in ankylosing spondylitis. Overall study findings and caveats: Disease-linked clones displayed a CD8+ phenotype and appeared relatively rarely in peripheral blood. In ankylosing spondylitis blood, a motif of roughly eight highly homologous TCR beta variants appeared characteristic. There were earlier reports of some motif variants in reactive arthritis synovial fluid and blood. From matched ankylosing spondylitis synovial fluid, disease-linked clones were reportedly recovered at significantly enriched levels.

CDR1 and CDR2 (germline): SEHNR, FQNEAQ (reference sequence). The CDR3 has 15 residues. V was clipped by 2 bases and J by 0 bases, with 8 bases between them. The genes are TRBV7-9 and TRBJ1-3, with D maybe TRBD1 (5 bases). The material sequenced was blood, either unsorted or a sorted T cell fraction (not recorded which). The origin of this receptor is a male donor with ankylosing spondylitis. The CDR3, as DNA: TGTGCCAGCAGCTTATCAGGGAGCTCTGGAAACACCATATATTTT. Protein: CASSLSGSSGNTIYF.